Listed here are 26 T cell receptor beta chains from one sample, sequenced in a study of blood T cell repertoires in COVID-19. Produced via immunoSEQ multiplex PCR; TCRdb's table is partial and in-frame only. The table records roughly 100,000 clones, roughly 90% of them present only once. The sequenced material came from peripheral blood. These receptors were obtained from a human donor in a cohort sampled during active COVID-19.

The V gene is TRBV7-9, the J gene TRBJ2-2; 8 positions agree with TRBD2. This CDR3 spans 18 amino acids. Germline V lookup: CDR1 SEHNR, CDR2 FQNEAQ (reference sequence). V lost 7 bases and J lost 3; bases outside the gene matches: 16. Here the CDR3 DNA reads TGTGCCAGCAACCCCCGGGGGACGGGGACTAGGTACACCGGGGAGCTGTTTTTT. Its translation is CASNPRGTGTRYTGELFF.

This clone was recorded a few times. The genes are TRBV19 and TRBJ2-7; D not certain. Deletions cut 3 bases from V and 0 bases from J, with 6 bases between. The CDR3 consists of 13 residues. Germline CDR1 reads LNHDA; CDR2 reads SQIVND (reference sequence). The CDR3 loop reads CASSIGSSYEQYF. DNA for the CDR3: TGTGCCAGTAGTATTGGCAGCTCCTACGAGCAGTACTTC.

The gene calls are TRBV3-1 (or the pseudogene TRBV3-2) and TRBJ2-2, with D possibly TRBD2 on 6 matching bases. Germline-derived CDR1 and CDR2 are LGHDT and YNNKEL (reference sequence). The CDR3 length is 14 residues. Trimming pared 4 bases from V and 6 bases from J, leaving 12 bases between. The CDR3: CASSPPDYAGELFF. The CDR3 DNA follows: TGTGCCAGCAGCCCCCCGGACTACGCCGGGGAGCTGTTTTTT.

The genes are TRBV6-2 or TRBV6-3 and TRBJ1-4; 9 nucleotides line up with TRBD1. Germline-derived CDR1 and CDR2 are MNHEY and SVGEGT. Germline trimming cut 4 bases from V and 6 bases from J; bases unmatched to any gene: 12. The CDR3 covers 17 residues. The CDR3 sequence is CASSWEQGANVDEKLFF. The CDR3 DNA reads as TGTGCCAGCAGTTGGGAACAGGGGGCTAACGTCGATGAAAAACTGTTTTTT.

This rearrangement joins TRBV6-2 or TRBV6-3 to TRBJ2-3, with TRBD1 matching over 7 bases. From germline, CDR1 is MNHEY and CDR2 SVGEGT. V was pared by 5 bases and J by 1 base, with 6 bases of the junction left unmatched. The CDR3 is 15 amino acids. As DNA, the CDR3 is TGTGCCAGCAGTCAGGGACAGTGGGGCACAGATACGCAGTATTTT. Residues: CASSQGQWGTDTQYF.

V gene TRBV11-1 combines with J gene TRBJ2-1, with 9 bases that match TRBD1. CDR1 is SGHAT, CDR2 FQDESV, per germline (reference sequence). CDR3 length: 15 residues. V was pared by 4 bases and J by 12 bases, with 13 bases of the junction left unmatched. The CDR3, as DNA: TGTGCCAGCAGCTATTCCGGGACAGGGCCGATGGGGCAGTTCTTC. This codes for CASSYSGTGPMGQFF. The full variable domain, its missing parts supplied by reference TRBV11-1 and TRBJ2-1, is EAEVAQSPRYKITEKSQAVAFWCDPISGHATLYWYRQILGQGPELLVQFQDESVVDDSQLPKDRFSAERLKGVDSTLKIQPAELGDSAMYLCASSYSGTGPMGQFFGPGTRLTVL.

This chain joins TRBV27 and TRBJ2-7; TRBD1 is a possible D gene (5 bases). The CDR3 contains 13 residues. V lost 8 bases and J 7 bases, leaving 18 bases between the germline ends. CDR1 is MNHEY, CDR2 SMNVEV, per germline (reference sequence). CDR3: CASSPSPREEQYF. The CDR3 DNA sequence: TGTGCCAGCTCTCCTTCTCCCAGGGAAGAGCAGTACTTC.

V usage is TRBV5-4 and J usage is TRBJ2-4; TRBD1 matches 7 bases. The CDR3 has 15 amino acids. CDR1 and CDR2 (germline): SGHNT, YYREEE (reference sequence). V lost 4 bases, J lost 6 bases, and 10 bases stayed unmatched. The chain's CDR3 is CASSLVGTEGNIQYF. CDR3 nucleotides: TGTGCCAGCAGCCTGGTGGGGACAGAGGGAAACATTCAGTACTTC.

The rearrangement uses TRBV11-2 and TRBJ1-2; D not certain. Germline-derived CDR1 and CDR2 are SGHAT and FQNNGV. This CDR3 spans 13 amino acids. V lost 5 bases and J 7 bases, leaving 14 bases between the germline ends. CDR3 sequence (DNA): TGTGCCAGCAGCCTCAGCCGGGTGGGTGGCTACACCTTC. It encodes CASSLSRVGGYTF.

This clone has a single count. This chain uses TRBV27 with TRBJ2-7, with unresolved D. Germline assignment: CDR1 MNHEY and CDR2 SMNVEV (reference sequence). This CDR3 is built from 14 residues. The ends were cut back, 2 bases at V and 2 bases at J, with 10 bases in the middle. CDR3: CASSLEEPPYEQYF. For the CDR3, the DNA is TGTGCCAGCAGTTTAGAGGAACCTCCCTACGAGCAGTACTTC.

The V gene is TRBV7-3, the J gene TRBJ2-1; weak D call: TRBD1 (7 bases). The V and J ends lost 0 bases and 2 bases respectively, with 17 bases between them. CDR3 length equals 18 residues. Germline V gene sequence: CDR1 SGHTA, CDR2 FQGTGA. In DNA, the CDR3 is TGTGCCAGCAGCTTAACGGGGGGTACAGGGGAAACCTACAATGAGCAGTTCTTC. Its protein product is CASSLTGGTGETYNEQFF.

The chain is built from TRBV19 and TRBJ1-2, with D maybe TRBD1 (5 bases). The germline gives CDR1 LNHDA, CDR2 SQIVND (reference sequence). This CDR3 is built from 17 residues. Trimming cost V 6 bases and J 8 bases, with 28 bases left between them. The CDR3 protein is CASRSPGAGVYSEGYTF. In DNA, the CDR3 is TGTGCCAGTAGATCCCCTGGGGCCGGTGTCTATTCTGAGGGCTACACCTTC.

The CDR3, as DNA: TGTGCCAGCAGCTTAGCGCGGGAGGAGGAGACCCAGTACTTC. It translates to CASSLAREEETQYF. The rearrangement joins TRBV7-9 to TRBJ2-5, with TRBD2 matching 8 bases. The trim removed 0 bases at V and 5 bases at J, leaving 2 bases unmatched. Germline CDR1 and CDR2: SEHNR and FQNEAQ (reference sequence). This CDR3 contains 14 residues.

The chain recombines TRBV19 with TRBJ1-2; no firm D call. There are 12 residues in the CDR3. Germline CDR1 and CDR2: LNHDA and SQIVND (reference sequence). Trimming stripped 3 bases from V and 7 bases from J, with 9 bases between. CDR3 in amino acids: CASSIAGIGYTF. The CDR3 region has the DNA TGTGCCAGTAGTATCGCGGGTATTGGCTACACCTTC. Variable domain in full (rest from reference TRBV19 and TRBJ1-2): DGGITQSPKYLFRKEGQNVTLSCEQNLNHDAMYWYRQDPGQGLRLIYYSQIVNDFQKGDIAEGYSVSREKKESFPLTVTSAQKNPTAFYLCASSIAGIGYTFGSGTRLTVV.

This chain links TRBV4-1 with TRBJ2-3; 8 nucleotides agree with TRBD1. This CDR3 is 15 amino acids long. CDR1 is MGHRA and CDR2 is YSYEKL in the germline V gene. Trimming removed 0 bases from V and 1 base from J; junction bases left unmatched: 0. CDR3 DNA: TGCGCCAGCAGCCAAGAGGGACAGGGCACAGATACGCAGTATTTT. Protein product: CASSQEGQGTDTQYF.

The rearrangement links TRBV30 to TRBJ1-1, with 10 bases lining up with TRBD1. The CDR3 runs 16 residues. Germline values: CDR1 GTSNPN, CDR2 SVGIG (reference sequence). V lost 2 bases to trimming and J lost 1 base; unmatched junction nucleotides: 7. CDR3 protein: CAWSSQDRGWNTEAFF. The CDR3 region has the DNA TGTGCCTGGAGTTCACAGGACAGGGGGTGGAACACTGAAGCTTTCTTT. The full variable domain, completed using reference TRBV30 and TRBJ1-1, is SQTIHQWPATLVQPVGSPLSLECTVEGTSNPNLYWYRQAAGRGLQLLFYSVGIGQISSEVPQNLSASRPQDRQFILSSKKLLLSDSGFYLCAWSSQDRGWNTEAFFGQGTRLTVV.

The sample holds one count of this clone. The chain uses TRBV6-6 and TRBJ1-2; perhaps TRBD1 as D (5 bases). Germline V gene sequence: CDR1 MNHNY, CDR2 SVGAGI (reference sequence). This CDR3 has 12 amino acids. Between the trimmed V and J ends, which lost 10 bases and 4 bases, there was a span of 13 bases. Here the CDR3 DNA reads TGTGCCACATCGGACGGGGGCTATGGCTACACCTTC. Translated: CATSDGGYGYTF.

This chain links TRBV27 with TRBJ2-2; 7 bases line up with TRBD2. CDR1 and CDR2 (germline): MNHEY, SMNVEV (reference sequence). Trimming cost V 8 bases and J 7 bases; bases outside gene matches: 19. The CDR3 contains 17 residues. The CDR3 DNA sequence: TGTGCCAGCGGCCTTTTGTTAGCCAATCGCGGGGGCGGGGAGCTGTTTTTT. Amino acid sequence: CASGLLLANRGGGELFF.

On this clone itself: This may come from a read error, since a much larger clone is one base off. The sample carries other DNA sequences with the same CDR3. The chain couples TRBV3-1 (or the pseudogene TRBV3-2) to TRBJ1-2, with unresolved D. The length of the CDR3 is 14 residues. Per germline, CDR1 LGHDT and CDR2 YNNKEL (reference sequence). The CDR3 sequence is CASSQRSPGYGYTF. CDR3 nucleotides: TGTGCTAGCAGCCAAAGGTCCCCGGGCTATGGCTACACCTTC.

The chain recombines TRBV12-3 or TRBV12-4 with TRBJ1-2; 9 nucleotides agree with TRBD1. The J segment lost 5 bases and the V segment lost 5 bases, leaving 3 bases of the junction unmatched. There are 13 residues in the CDR3. The CDR3 is CASSTGGGYGYTF. For the CDR3, the DNA is TGTGCCAGCAGTACAGGGGGCGGGTATGGCTACACCTTC.

The chain joins TRBV23-1 to TRBJ2-1; 12 positions agree with TRBD2. Being an ORF, TRBV23-1 has a function that is uncertain. V trimming: 3 bases; J trimming: 6 bases; junction bases outside the gene matches: 6. This CDR3 region has 16 residues. The CDR3 nucleotides read TGCGCCAGCAGTCATCCTAAACTAGCGGGAGGCAATGAGCAGTTCTTC. Translated, it gives CASSHPKLAGGNEQFF.

The V and J genes are TRBV18 and TRBJ2-3; no clear D. This CDR3 region has 13 residues. CDR1 is KGHSH and CDR2 is LQKENI in the germline V gene. The V end was cut by 3 bases, the J end by 5 bases, with 9 bases between. CDR3 residues: CASSPNSEDTQYF. The CDR3 DNA is TGTGCCAGCTCACCCAACTCCGAAGATACGCAGTATTTT. The full variable domain, its missing parts supplied by reference TRBV18 and TRBJ2-3, is NAGVMQNPRHLVRRRGQEARLRCSPMKGHSHVYWYRQLPEEGLKFMVYLQKENIIDESGMPKERFSAEFPKEGPSILRIQQVVRGDSAAYFCASSPNSEDTQYFGPGTRLTVL.

The chain employs TRBV27 and TRBJ2-6, with D possibly matching TRBD2 (6 bases). V was shortened by 1 base and J by 3 bases, with 7 bases between the two germline ends. The germline CDR1 and CDR2 sequences are MNHEY and SMNVEV (reference sequence). CDR3 size: 15 residues. CDR3 residues: CASSLFGSGANVLTF. The CDR3 DNA follows: TGTGCCAGCAGTTTATTCGGGAGTGGGGCCAACGTCCTGACTTTC.

The CDR3 coding sequence is TGTGCCAGCAGCTTCGGGGGGGGGAGCAATCAGCCCCAGCATTTT. Translated: CASSFGGGSNQPQHF. The chain recombines TRBV7-2 with TRBJ1-5; D is possibly TRBD1 (5 bases). The CDR3 runs 15 residues. Trimming stripped 3 bases from V and 1 base from J, with 10 bases between. CDR1 is SGHTA and CDR2 is FQGNSA in the germline V gene.

The chain joins TRBV10-2 to TRBJ2-1; 7 bases are a match to TRBD1. The CDR3 has 14 residues. The germline gives CDR1 WSHSY, CDR2 SAAADI. V lost 3 bases, J lost 8 bases, and 7 bases stayed unmatched. CDR3 DNA sequence: TGCGCCAGCAGTGAAGGGGGCCTTGACCATGAGCAGTTCTTC. Amino acids: CASSEGGLDHEQFF.

V is TRBV6-2 or TRBV6-3 and J is TRBJ1-5; TRBD1 agrees at 7 bases. The V segment lost 2 bases and the J segment 1 base; nucleotides outside the gene matches: 2. Germline V CDR1 and CDR2: MNHEY, SVGEGT. This CDR3 has 15 amino acids. The CDR3: CASSYDRVSNQPQHF. In nucleotides, the CDR3 is TGTGCCAGCAGTTACGACAGGGTAAGCAATCAGCCCCAGCATTTT.